Here is one TCR beta chain with its context. Germline V CDR1 and CDR2: SGHNT, YYREEE (reference sequence). Trimming cost V 6 bases and J 2 bases, with 17 bases left between them. The CDR3 is 15 amino acids. This sample was taken from a study of T cell responses to AZD1222 COVID-19 vaccine. About the research overall: Combined were second doses at about 4 or about 12 weeks.

The assay was immunoSEQ multiplex PCR, and TCRdb's table has in-frame clones only and misses some. The sample lists about 160,000 clones; around 94% were seen once. The rearrangement uses TRBV5-4 and TRBJ1-2; no clear D gene. This TCR was sampled from an adult in good health. The starting material was peripheral blood, obtained on day 0 of AZD1222 vaccination. The DNA of the CDR3 is TGTGCCAGCACCGCCCTGTCAGAGGGCAACTATGGCTACACCTTC. The encoded protein is CASTALSEGNYGYTF.